This TCR beta chain was profiled in a study of cytomegalovirus exposure and HLA in healthy donors. Overall study: According to later analysis, the same platform produced the 130 or so validation and approximately 700 first-cohort repertoires.

The CDR3 consists of 14 residues. Germline lookup yields CDR1 WNHNN and CDR2 SYGVQD (reference sequence). V gave up 4 bases and J gave up 2 bases, with 9 bases separating them. Notes on the study in general: With high specificity and sensitivity, the classifier reportedly diagnosed cytomegalovirus status.

Sequenced by immunoSEQ multiplex PCR; TCRdb stores in-frame clones only, minus some. The table shows 55,000 to 75,000 clones, with 85% to 95% occurring only once. Note on this clone: No antigen is known for it.

The specimen sequenced was PBMCs. This sequence was found in a man younger than 30 in good health and CMV-seropositive. This chain connects TRBV10-1 to TRBJ2-1, with D perhaps TRBD1 (5 bases). The CDR3: CASSAGWTYNEQFF. For the CDR3, the DNA is TGCGCCAGCAGTGCAGGGTGGACCTACAATGAGCAGTTCTTC.